This T cell receptor beta chain was sequenced in a study of response to subunit inactivated influenza vaccine. Study results and caveats: New T cells are recruited in small numbers by each seasonal influenza vaccination, according to the authors' suggestion.

This clonotype appeared a few times. As yet, its antigen is unknown. TCRdb processed the RT-PCR reads anew with MiXCR; each CDR3 protein has one entry. The top ten hold around a tenth of the sample, which has about 700,000 distinct CDR3 sequences, 15% to 18% seen once. The V and J ends lost 0 bases and 2 bases respectively, with 10 bases between them. The germline CDR1 and CDR2 sequences are SGDLS and YYNGEE. The CDR3 length is 15 residues. This receptor was identified in a man over 45 who received an inactivated influenza vaccine. This sample comprised PBMCs from blood, obtained about 11 days after vaccination. The chain combines TRBV9 with TRBJ2-3; D is undetermined. The DNA for the CDR3 is TGTGCCAGCAGCGTAGTAGGGCAGCTCACAGATACGCAGTATTTT. This codes for CASSVVGQLTDTQYF.